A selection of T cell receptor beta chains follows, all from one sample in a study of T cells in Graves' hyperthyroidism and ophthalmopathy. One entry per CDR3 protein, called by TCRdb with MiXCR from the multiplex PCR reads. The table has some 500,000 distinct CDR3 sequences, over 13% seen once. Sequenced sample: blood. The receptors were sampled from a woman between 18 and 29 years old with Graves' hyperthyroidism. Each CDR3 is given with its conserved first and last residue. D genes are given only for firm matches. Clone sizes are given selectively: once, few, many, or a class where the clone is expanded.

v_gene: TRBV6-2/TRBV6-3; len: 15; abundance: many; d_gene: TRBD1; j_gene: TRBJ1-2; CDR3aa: CASSTRGQGTYGYTF; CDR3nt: TGTGCCAGCAGTACCCGTGGACAGGGGACCTATGGCTACACCTTC
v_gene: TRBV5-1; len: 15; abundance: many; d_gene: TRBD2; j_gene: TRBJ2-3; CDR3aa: CASSSTSGGTDTQYF; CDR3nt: TGCGCCAGCAGCTCTACTAGCGGGGGCACAGATACGCAGTATTTT
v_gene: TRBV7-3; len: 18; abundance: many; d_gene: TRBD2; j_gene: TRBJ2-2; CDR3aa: CASSLAGGPAGHTGELFF; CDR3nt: TGTGCCAGCAGCTTGGCGGGAGGGCCGGCCGGGCACACCGGGGAGCTGTTTTTT
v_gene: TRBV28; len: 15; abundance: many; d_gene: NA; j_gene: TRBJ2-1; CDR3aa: CASTGVGEGDNEQFF; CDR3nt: TGTGCCAGCACAGGCGTAGGGGAAGGGGACAATGAGCAGTTCTTC
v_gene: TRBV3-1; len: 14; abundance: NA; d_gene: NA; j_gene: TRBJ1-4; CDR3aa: CASSPFTEVEKLFF; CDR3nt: TGTGCCAGCAGCCCATTTACAGAGGTTGAAAAACTGTTTTTT
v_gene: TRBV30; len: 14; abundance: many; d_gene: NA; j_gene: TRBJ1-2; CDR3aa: CAWSVHSALYGYTF; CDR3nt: TGTGCCTGGAGTGTACATTCGGCTCTTTATGGCTACACCTTC
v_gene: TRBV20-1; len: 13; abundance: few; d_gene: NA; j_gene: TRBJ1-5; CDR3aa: CSVKNGWNQPQHF; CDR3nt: TGCAGTGTCAAGAACGGGTGGAATCAGCCCCAGCATTTT
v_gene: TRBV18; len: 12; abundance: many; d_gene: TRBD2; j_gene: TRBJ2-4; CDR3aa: CASSPGGNIQYF; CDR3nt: TGTGCCAGCTCACCGGGAGGGAACATTCAGTACTTC
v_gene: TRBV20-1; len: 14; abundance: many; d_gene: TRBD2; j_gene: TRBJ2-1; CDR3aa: CSARLAGVRSEQFF; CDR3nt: TGCAGTGCTAGACTAGCGGGAGTAAGGAGTGAGCAGTTCTTC
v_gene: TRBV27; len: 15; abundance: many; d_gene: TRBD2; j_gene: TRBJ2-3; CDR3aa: CASSLGLAGADTQYF; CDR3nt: TGTGCCAGCAGTCTGGGACTAGCGGGAGCAGATACGCAGTATTTT
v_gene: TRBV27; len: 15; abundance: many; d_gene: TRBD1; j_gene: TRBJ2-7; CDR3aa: CASSPMGQGVGEQYF; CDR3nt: TGTGCCAGCAGTCCCATGGGACAGGGGGTAGGCGAGCAGTACTTC
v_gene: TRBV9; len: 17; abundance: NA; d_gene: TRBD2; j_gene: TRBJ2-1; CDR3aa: CASSVEGTSGVYNEQFF; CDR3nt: TGTGCCAGCAGCGTAGAGGGGACTAGCGGGGTGTACAATGAGCAGTTCTTC
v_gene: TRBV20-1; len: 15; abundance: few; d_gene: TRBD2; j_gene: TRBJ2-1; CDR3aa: CSASGLAGQYNEQFF; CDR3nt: TGCAGTGCGTCGGGACTAGCGGGACAATACAATGAGCAGTTCTTC
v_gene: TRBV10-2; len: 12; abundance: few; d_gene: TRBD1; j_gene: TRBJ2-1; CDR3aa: CASRPGGGEQFF; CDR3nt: TGCGCCAGCAGGCCAGGGGGTGGTGAGCAGTTCTTC
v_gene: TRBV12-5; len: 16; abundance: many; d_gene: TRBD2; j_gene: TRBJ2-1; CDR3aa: CASGSYAPGLVNEQFF; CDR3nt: TGTGCTAGTGGTTCGTACGCACCGGGACTAGTAAATGAGCAGTTCTTC
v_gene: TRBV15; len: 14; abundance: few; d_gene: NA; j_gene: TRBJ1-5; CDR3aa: CATSRESMNQPQHF; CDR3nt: TGTGCCACCAGCAGAGAATCTATGAATCAGCCCCAGCATTTT
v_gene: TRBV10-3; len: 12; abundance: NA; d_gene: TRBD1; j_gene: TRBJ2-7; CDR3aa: CAAGTADYEQYF; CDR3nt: TGTGCCGCCGGGACAGCAGACTACGAGCAGTACTTC
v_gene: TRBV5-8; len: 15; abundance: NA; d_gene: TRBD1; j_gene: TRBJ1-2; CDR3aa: CASSLRWTGMYGYTF; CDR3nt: TGTGCCAGCAGCTTACGGTGGACAGGGATGTATGGCTACACCTTC
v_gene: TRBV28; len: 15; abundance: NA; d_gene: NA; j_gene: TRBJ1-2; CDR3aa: CASSFVQGTYYGYTF; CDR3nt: TGTGCCAGCAGTTTTGTCCAGGGGACATACTATGGCTACACCTTC
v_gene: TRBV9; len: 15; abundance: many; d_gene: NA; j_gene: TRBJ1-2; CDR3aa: CASSVLGGANYGYTF; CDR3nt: TGTGCCAGCAGCGTGCTAGGGGGAGCTAACTATGGCTACACCTTC
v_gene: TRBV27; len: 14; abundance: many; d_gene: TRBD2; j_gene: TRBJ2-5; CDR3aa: CASSPGTRGETQYF; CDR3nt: TGTGCCAGCAGCCCCGGGACTAGGGGAGAGACCCAGTACTTC
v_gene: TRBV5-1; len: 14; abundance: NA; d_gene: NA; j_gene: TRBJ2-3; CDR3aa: CASRVEGPPDTQYF; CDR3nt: TGCGCCAGCAGGGTGGAGGGGCCGCCAGATACGCAGTATTTT
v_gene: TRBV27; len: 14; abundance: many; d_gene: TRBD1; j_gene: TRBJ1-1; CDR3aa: CASNPRQGNTEAFF; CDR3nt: TGTGCCAGCAACCCACGACAGGGGAACACTGAAGCTTTCTTT
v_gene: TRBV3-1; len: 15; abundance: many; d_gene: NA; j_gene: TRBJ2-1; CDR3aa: CASSQGRNTYNEQFF; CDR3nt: TGTGCCAGCAGCCAAGGGCGGAATACCTACAATGAGCAGTTCTTC
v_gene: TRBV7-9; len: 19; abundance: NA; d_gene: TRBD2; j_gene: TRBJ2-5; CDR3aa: CASSPPEWTSGSSPETQDF; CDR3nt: TGTGCCAGCAGCCCGCCCGAATGGACTAGCGGGAGCTCCCCAGAGACCCAGGACTTC
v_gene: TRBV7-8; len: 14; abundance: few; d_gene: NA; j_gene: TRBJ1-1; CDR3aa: CASSPGTRATEAFF; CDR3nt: TGTGCCAGCAGCCCCGGGACCCGGGCCACTGAAGCTTTCTTT
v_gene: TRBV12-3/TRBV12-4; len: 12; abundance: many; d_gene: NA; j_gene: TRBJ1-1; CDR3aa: CASTFGGTEAFF; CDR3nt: TGTGCCAGCACCTTCGGGGGTACTGAAGCTTTCTTT
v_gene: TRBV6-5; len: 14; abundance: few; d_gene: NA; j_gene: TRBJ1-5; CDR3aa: CASSYSIEGQPQHF; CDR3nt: TGTGCCAGCAGTTACTCGATCGAGGGGCAGCCCCAGCATTTT
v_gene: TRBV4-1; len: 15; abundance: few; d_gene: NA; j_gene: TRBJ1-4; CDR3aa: CASRHLRRANEKLFF; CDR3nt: TGCGCCAGCAGGCATTTGCGGCGGGCTAATGAAAAACTGTTTTTT
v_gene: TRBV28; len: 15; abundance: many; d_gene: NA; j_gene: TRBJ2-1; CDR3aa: CASTTAGSRYNEQFF; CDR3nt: TGTGCCAGCACGACAGCCGGGAGTAGGTACAATGAGCAGTTCTTC
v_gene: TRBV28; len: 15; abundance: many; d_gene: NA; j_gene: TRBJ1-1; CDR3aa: CASSLIEQQNTEAFF; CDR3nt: TGTGCCAGCAGTTTAATAGAACAGCAGAACACTGAAGCTTTCTTT
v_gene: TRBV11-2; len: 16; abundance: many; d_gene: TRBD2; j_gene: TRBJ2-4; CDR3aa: CASSSRAGGQKDIQYF; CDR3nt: TGTGCCAGCAGCTCTAGGGCGGGGGGCCAAAAAGACATTCAGTACTTC
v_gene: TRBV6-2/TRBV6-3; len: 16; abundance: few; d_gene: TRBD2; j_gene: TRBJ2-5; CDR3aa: CASSYSSSGRGETQYF; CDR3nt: TGTGCCAGCAGTTACTCGAGTAGCGGGAGGGGGGAGACCCAGTACTTC
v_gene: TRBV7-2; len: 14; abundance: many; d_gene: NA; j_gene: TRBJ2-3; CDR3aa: CASSFGSGTDTQYF; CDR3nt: TGTGCCAGCAGCTTTGGTAGCGGCACAGATACGCAGTATTTT
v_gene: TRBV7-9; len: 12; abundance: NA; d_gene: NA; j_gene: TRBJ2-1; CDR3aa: CASSPPSNEQFF; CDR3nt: TGTGCCAGCAGCCCCCCGAGCAATGAGCAGTTCTTC
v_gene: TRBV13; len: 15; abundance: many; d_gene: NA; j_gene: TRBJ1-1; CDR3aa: CASSDEAVRNTEAFF; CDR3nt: TGTGCCAGCAGCGATGAGGCGGTTAGGAACACTGAAGCTTTCTTT
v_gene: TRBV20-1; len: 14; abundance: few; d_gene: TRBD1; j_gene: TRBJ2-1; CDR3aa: CSVSHNTVGQEQFF; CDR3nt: TGCAGTGTTAGTCACAATACCGTGGGACAGGAGCAGTTCTTC
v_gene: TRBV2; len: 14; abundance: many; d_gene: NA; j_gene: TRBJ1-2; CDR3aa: CASSEGGAGYGYTF; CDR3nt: TGTGCCAGCAGTGAAGGAGGGGCTGGGTATGGCTACACCTTC
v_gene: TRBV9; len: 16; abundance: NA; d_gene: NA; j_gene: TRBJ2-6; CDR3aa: CASSVEGTAGANVLTF; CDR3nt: TGTGCCAGCAGCGTAGAGGGAACCGCCGGGGCCAACGTCCTGACTTTC
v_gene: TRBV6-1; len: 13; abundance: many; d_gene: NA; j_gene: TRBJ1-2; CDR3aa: CASRPTPNYGYTF; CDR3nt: TGTGCCAGCAGACCGACACCTAACTATGGCTACACCTTC
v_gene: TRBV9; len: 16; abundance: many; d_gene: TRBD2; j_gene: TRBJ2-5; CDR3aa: CASSTRLAGGQETQYF; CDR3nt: TGTGCCAGCAGCACGCGACTAGCGGGAGGACAAGAGACCCAGTACTTC
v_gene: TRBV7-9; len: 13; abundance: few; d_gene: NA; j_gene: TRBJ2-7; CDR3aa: CASGPPDFYEQYF; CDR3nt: TGTGCCAGCGGCCCCCCGGACTTCTACGAGCAGTACTTC
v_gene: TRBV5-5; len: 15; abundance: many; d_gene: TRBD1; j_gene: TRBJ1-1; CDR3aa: CASLTAGGWGTEAFF; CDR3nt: TGTGCCAGCTTAACGGCAGGGGGGTGGGGCACTGAAGCTTTCTTT
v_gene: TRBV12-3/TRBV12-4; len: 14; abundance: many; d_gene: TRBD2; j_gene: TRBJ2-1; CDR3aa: CASGAGYSSNEQFF; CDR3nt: TGTGCCAGCGGAGCGGGATACAGTTCCAATGAGCAGTTCTTC
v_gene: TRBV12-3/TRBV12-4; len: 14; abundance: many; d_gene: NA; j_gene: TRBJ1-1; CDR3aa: CASSLVRENTEAFF; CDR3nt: TGTGCCAGCAGTTTGGTTCGCGAGAACACTGAAGCTTTCTTT
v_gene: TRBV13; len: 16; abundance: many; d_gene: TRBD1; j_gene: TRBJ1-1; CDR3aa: CASSRPRDRADTEAFF; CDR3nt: TGTGCCAGCAGCCGGCCACGGGACAGGGCGGACACTGAAGCTTTCTTT
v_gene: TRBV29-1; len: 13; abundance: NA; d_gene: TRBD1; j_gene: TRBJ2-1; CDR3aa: CSQGDSLYNEQFF; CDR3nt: TGCAGCCAGGGGGACAGTTTATACAATGAGCAGTTCTTC
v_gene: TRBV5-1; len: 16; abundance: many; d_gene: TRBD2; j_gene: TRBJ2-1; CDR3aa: CASSLDRTSGFNEQFF; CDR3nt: TGCGCCAGCAGCTTGGATCGGACTAGCGGGTTCAATGAGCAGTTCTTC
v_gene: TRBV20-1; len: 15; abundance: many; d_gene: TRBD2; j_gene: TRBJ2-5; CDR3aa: CSAGGTSGRIETQYF; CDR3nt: TGCAGTGCTGGGGGTACTAGCGGGAGAATCGAGACCCAGTACTTC
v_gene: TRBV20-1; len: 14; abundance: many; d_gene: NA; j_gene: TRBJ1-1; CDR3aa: CRASPGASGTEAFF; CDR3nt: TGCAGGGCGAGCCCGGGGGCGTCTGGCACTGAAGCTTTCTTT
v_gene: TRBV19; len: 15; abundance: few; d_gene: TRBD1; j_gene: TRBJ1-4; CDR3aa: CASSVRGREHEKLFF; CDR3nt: TGTGCCAGTAGCGTAAGGGGGCGTGAGCATGAAAAACTGTTTTTT
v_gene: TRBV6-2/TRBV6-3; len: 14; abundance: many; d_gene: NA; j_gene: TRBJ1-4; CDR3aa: CASRPIPTNEKLFF; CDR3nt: TGTGCCAGCAGACCGATACCAACTAATGAAAAACTGTTTTTT
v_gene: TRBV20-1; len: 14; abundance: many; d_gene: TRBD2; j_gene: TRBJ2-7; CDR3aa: CSARDAGGAYEQYF; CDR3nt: TGCAGTGCTAGAGATGCGGGAGGGGCCTACGAGCAGTACTTC
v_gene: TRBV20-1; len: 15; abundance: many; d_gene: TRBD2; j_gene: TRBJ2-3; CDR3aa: CSAEIAGGRGDTQYF; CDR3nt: TGCAGTGCGGAAATAGCGGGAGGGCGGGGAGATACGCAGTATTTT
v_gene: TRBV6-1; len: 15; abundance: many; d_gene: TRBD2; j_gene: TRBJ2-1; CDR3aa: CASRAVGGGLAEQFF; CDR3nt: TGTGCCAGCAGGGCAGTTGGGGGAGGGCTAGCTGAGCAGTTCTTC
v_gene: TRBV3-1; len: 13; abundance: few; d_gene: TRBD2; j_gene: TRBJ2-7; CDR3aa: CASSPGGRGEQYF; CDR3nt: TGTGCCAGCAGCCCGGGCGGGAGAGGCGAGCAGTACTTC
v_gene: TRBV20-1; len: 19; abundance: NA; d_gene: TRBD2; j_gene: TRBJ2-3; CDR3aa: CSAARPGTSGRTSTDTQYF; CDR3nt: TGCAGTGCTGCCCGCCCCGGGACTAGCGGGCGAACTAGCACAGATACGCAGTATTTT
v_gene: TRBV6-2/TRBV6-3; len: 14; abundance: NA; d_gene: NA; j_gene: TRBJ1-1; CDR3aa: CASSHSRMDTEAFF; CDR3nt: TGTGCCAGCAGTCACTCCCGTATGGACACTGAAGCTTTCTTT
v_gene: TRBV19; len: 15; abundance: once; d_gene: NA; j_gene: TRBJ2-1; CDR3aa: CASSMEGASYNEQFF; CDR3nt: TGTGCCAGTAGTATGGAGGGGGCTTCCTACAATGAGCAGTTCTTC